The T cell receptor (beta chain) described here comes from a study of T cell responses to AZD1222 COVID-19 vaccine. Germline V lookup: CDR1 MNHNS, CDR2 SASEGT. Trimming took 2 bases from V and 0 from J, leaving 7 bases between them. This CDR3 spans 14 amino acids. This clone was recorded only once. Clones were read by immunoSEQ multiplex PCR, and TCRdb kept only the in-frame ones, dropping some. The sample includes some 110,000 clones, over 80% of them seen just once. Sequenced here: peripheral blood, sampled on day 0 of AZD1222 vaccination. The clonotype was recovered from an adult in good health. The chain recombines TRBV6-1 with TRBJ1-1; D is ambiguous. The chain's CDR3 is CASSELNLNTEAFF. The CDR3 coding sequence is TGTGCCAGCAGTGAACTGAACCTGAACACTGAAGCTTTCTTT.